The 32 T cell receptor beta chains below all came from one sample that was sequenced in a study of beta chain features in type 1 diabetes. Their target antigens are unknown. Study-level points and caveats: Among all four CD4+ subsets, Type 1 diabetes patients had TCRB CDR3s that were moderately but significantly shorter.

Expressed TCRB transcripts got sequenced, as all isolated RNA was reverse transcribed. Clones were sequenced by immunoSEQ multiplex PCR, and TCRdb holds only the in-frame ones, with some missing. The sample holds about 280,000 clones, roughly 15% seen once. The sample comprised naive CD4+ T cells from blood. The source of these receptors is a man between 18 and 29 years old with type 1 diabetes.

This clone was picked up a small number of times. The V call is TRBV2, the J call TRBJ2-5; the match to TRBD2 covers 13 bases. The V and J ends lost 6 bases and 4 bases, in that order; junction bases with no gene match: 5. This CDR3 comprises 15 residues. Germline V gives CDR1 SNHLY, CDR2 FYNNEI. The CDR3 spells CASSGTSGMGETQYF. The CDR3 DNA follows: TGTGCCAGCAGCGGGACTAGCGGGATGGGAGAGACCCAGTACTTC.

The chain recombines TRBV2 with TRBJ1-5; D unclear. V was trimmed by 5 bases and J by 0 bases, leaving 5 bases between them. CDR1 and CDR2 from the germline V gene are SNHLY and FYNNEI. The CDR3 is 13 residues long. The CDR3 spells CASSPGSNQPQHF. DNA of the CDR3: TGTGCCAGCAGTCCGGGTAGCAATCAGCCCCAGCATTTT.

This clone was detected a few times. The CDR3 DNA follows: TGTGCCAGCAGCCAAGATAGCCGCACAGATACGCAGTATTTT. Its protein product is CASSQDSRTDTQYF. This chain links TRBV4-2 with TRBJ2-3, with D uncertain. Germline CDR1 and CDR2: LGHNA and YNFKEQ. With 0 bases removed from V and 1 base from J, the gap between germline ends came to 5 bases. CDR3 size: 14 residues.

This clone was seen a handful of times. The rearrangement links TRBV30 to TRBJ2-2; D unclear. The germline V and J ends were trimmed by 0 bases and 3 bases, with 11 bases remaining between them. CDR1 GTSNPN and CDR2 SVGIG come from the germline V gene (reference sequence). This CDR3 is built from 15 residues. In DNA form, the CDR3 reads TGTGCCTGGAGTGTAGTTGGCGGTTACACCGGGGAGCTGTTTTTT. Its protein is CAWSVVGGYTGELFF.

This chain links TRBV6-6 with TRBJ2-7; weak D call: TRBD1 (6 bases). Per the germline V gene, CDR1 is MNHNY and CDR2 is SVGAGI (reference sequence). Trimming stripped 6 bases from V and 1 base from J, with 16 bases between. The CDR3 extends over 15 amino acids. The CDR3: CASRGPNDRSYEQYF. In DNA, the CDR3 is TGTGCCAGCAGGGGTCCAAACGACAGGTCCTACGAGCAGTACTTC.

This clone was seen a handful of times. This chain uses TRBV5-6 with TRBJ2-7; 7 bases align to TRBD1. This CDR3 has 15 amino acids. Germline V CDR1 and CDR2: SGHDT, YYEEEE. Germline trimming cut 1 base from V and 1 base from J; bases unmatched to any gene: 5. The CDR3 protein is CASSLIGTASYEQYF. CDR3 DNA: TGTGCCAGCAGCTTGATCGGGACAGCATCCTACGAGCAGTACTTC.

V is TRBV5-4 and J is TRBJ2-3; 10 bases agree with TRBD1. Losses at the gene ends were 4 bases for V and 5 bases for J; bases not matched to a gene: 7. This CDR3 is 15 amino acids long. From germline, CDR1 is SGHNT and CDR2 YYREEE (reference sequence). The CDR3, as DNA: TGTGCCAGCAGCCACGACAGGGGGCACCGAGATACGCAGTATTTT. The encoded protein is CASSHDRGHRDTQYF.

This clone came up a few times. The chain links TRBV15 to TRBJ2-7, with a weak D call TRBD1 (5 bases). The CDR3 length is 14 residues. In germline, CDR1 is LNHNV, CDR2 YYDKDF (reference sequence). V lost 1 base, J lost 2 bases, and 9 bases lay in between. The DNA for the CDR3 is TGTGCCACCAGCAGAGTACAGGATGCCTACGAGCAGTACTTC. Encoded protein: CATSRVQDAYEQYF.

CDR3 region: CASSSQAVETQYF. The CDR3 bases are TGTGCCAGCAGCTCCCAAGCGGTGGAGACGCAGTATTTT. The chain uses TRBV13 and TRBJ2-3; D possibly corresponds to TRBD2 (5 bases). Germline V CDR1 and CDR2: PRHDT, FYEKMQ (reference sequence). Trimming shortened V by 4 bases and J by 9 bases, and 14 bases separated the two germline ends. The CDR3 has 13 amino acids.

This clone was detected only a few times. The CDR3, as DNA: TGTGCCAGCAGCCCTAGCGGCCGCGAGCAGTACTTC. Amino acid sequence: CASSPSGREQYF. J is TRBJ2-7 and V is TRBV5-4; 7 positions match TRBD2. CDR3 length: 12 amino acids. V lost 4 bases, J lost 6 bases, and 4 bases stayed unmatched. Germline V gives CDR1 SGHNT, CDR2 YYREEE (reference sequence).

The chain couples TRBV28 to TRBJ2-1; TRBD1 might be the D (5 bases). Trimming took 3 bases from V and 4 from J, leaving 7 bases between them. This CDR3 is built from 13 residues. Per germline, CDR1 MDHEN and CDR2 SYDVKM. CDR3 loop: CASSLAGYNEQFF. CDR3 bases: TGTGCCAGCAGTTTGGCAGGGTACAATGAGCAGTTCTTC.

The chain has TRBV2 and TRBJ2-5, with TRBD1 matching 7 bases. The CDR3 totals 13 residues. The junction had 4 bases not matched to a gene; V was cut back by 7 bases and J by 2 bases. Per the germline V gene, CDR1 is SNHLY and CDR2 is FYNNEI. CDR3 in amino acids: CASIRDRQETQYF. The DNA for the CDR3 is TGTGCCAGCATAAGGGACAGACAAGAGACCCAGTACTTC.

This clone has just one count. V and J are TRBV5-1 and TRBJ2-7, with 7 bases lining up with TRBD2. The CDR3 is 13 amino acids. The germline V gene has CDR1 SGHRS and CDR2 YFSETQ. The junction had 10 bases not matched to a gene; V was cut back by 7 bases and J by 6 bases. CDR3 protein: CASSGGGLREQYF. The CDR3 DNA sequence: TGCGCCAGCTCGGGCGGGGGACTCCGCGAGCAGTACTTC.

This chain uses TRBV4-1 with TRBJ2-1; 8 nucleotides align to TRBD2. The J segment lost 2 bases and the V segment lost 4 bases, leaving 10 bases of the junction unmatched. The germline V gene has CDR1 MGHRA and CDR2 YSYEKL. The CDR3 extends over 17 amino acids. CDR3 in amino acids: CASSRLFSGTAYNEQFF. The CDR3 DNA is TGCGCCAGCAGCCGGCTATTTAGCGGGACCGCCTACAATGAGCAGTTCTTC.

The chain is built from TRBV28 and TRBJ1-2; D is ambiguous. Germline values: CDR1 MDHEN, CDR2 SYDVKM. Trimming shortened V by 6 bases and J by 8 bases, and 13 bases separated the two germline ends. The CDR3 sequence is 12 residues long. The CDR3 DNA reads TGTGCCAGCAGCGGGGTAGTGAGAGGCTACACCTTC. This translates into CASSGVVRGYTF.

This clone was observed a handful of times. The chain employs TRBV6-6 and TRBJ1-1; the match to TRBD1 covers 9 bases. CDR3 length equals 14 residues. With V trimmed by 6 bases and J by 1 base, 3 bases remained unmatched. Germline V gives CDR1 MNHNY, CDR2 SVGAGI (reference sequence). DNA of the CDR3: TGTGCCAGCAGATACAGGGGGCGGAACACTGAAGCTTTCTTT. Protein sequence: CASRYRGRNTEAFF.

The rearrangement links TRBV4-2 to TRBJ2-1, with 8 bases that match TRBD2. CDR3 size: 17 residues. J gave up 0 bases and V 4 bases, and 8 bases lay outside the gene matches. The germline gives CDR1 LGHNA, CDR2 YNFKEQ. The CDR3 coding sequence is TGTGCCAGCAGCCCTAGGAGCGGGGGAAGCTCCTACAATGAGCAGTTCTTC. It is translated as CASSPRSGGSSYNEQFF.

The CDR3 coding sequence is TGTGCCAGCAGCCTGGGACAGATGAACACTGAAGCTTTCTTT. Its protein is CASSLGQMNTEAFF. The chain combines TRBV5-6 with TRBJ1-1, with 7 nucleotides matching TRBD1. This CDR3 is built from 14 residues. J lost 0 bases, V lost 4 bases, and 3 bases had no gene match. Germline-derived CDR1 and CDR2 are SGHDT and YYEEEE.

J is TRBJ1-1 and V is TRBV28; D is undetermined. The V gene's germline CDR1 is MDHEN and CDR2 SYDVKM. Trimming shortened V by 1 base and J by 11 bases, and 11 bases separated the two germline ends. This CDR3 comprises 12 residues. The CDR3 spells CASSLSRTGAFF. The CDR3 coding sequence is TGTGCCAGCAGTTTATCACGGACTGGGGCTTTCTTT.

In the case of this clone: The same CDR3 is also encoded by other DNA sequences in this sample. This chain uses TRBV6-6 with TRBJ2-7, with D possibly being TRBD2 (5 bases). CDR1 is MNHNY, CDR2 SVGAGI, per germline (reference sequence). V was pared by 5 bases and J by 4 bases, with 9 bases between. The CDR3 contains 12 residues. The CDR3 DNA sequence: TGTGCCAGCAGTCTCAGCGGATACGAGCAGTACTTC. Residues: CASSLSGYEQYF.

In DNA form, the CDR3 reads TGTGCCATCAGTGACTCGGGGGGAGGGTTGTTCTTC. It is translated as CAISDSGGGLFF. The chain is built from TRBV10-3 and TRBJ2-1; 7 positions agree with TRBD2. V shed 3 bases and J 15 bases; nucleotides not matched to a gene: 8. Germline V CDR1 and CDR2: ENHRY, SYGVKD. This CDR3 is 12 amino acids long.

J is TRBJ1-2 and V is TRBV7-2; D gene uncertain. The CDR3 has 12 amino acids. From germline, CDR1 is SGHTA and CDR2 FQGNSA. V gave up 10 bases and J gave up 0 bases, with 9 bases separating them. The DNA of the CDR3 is TGTGCCATCCACGGAGCTAACTATGGCTACACCTTC. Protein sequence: CAIHGANYGYTF.

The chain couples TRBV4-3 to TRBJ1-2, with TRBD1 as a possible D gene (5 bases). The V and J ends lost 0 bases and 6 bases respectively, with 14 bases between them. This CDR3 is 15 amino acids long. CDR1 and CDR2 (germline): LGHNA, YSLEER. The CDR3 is CASSQDRGRGDGYTF. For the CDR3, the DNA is TGCGCCAGCAGCCAAGACCGAGGGCGGGGGGATGGCTACACCTTC.

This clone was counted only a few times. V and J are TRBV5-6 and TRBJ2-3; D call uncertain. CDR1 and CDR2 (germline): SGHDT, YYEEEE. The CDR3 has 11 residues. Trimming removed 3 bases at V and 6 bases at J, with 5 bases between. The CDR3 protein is CASSSEDTQYF. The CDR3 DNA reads TGTGCCAGCAGCTCCGAGGATACGCAGTATTTT.

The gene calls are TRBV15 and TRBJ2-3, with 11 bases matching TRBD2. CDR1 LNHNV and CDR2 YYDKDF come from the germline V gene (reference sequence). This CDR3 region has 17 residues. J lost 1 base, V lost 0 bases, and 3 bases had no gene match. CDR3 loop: CATSRDRGLAGTDTQYF. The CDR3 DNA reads TGTGCCACCAGCAGAGATCGGGGACTAGCGGGCACAGATACGCAGTATTTT.

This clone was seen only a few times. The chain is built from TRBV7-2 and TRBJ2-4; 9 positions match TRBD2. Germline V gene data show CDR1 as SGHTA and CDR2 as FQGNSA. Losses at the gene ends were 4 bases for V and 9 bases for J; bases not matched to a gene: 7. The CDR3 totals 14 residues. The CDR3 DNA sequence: TGTGCCAGCAGCTATAGCGGGAGCATGGGCATTCAGTACTTC. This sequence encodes CASSYSGSMGIQYF.

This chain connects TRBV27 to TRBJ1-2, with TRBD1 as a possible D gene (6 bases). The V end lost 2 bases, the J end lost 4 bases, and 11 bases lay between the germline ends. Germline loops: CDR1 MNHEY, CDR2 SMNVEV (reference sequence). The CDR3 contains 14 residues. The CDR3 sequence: CASSLQGLGYGYTF. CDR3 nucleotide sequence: TGTGCCAGCAGTTTACAGGGGCTCGGCTATGGCTACACCTTC.

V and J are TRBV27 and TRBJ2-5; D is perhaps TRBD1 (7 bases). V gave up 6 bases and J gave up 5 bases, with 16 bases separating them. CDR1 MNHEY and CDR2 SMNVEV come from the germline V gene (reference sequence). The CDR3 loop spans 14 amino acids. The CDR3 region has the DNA TGTGCCAGCAGCAGACAGGGACTGGTGGAGACCCAGTACTTC. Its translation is CASSRQGLVETQYF.

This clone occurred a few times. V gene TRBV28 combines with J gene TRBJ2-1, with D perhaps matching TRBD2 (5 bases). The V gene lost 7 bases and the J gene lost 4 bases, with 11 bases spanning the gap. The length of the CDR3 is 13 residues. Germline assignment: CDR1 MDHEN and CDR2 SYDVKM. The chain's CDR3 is CASTQGLYNEQFF. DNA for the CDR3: TGTGCCAGCACCCAAGGACTGTACAATGAGCAGTTCTTC.

CDR3 nucleotide sequence: TGTGCCAGCAGTTCCCGTGGGGTAGCGGGCTACAATGAGCAGTTCTTC. Its translation is CASSSRGVAGYNEQFF. The chain uses TRBV27 and TRBJ2-1, with 7 bases lining up with TRBD2. J lost 3 bases, V lost 4 bases, and 9 bases had no gene match. The V gene's germline CDR1 is MNHEY and CDR2 SMNVEV (reference sequence). CDR3 length: 16 residues.

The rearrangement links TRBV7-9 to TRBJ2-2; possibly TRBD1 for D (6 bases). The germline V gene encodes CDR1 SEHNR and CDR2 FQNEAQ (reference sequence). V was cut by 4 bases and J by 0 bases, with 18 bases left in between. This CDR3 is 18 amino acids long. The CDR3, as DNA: TGTGCCAGCAGCTCACCCCAGGGGATCCAGCCGAACACCGGGGAGCTGTTTTTT. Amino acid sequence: CASSSPQGIQPNTGELFF.

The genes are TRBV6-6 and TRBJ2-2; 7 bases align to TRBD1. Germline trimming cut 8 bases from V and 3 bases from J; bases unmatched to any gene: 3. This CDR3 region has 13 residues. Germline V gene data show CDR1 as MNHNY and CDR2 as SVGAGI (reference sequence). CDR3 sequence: CASETGYTGELFF. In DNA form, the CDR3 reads TGTGCCAGCGAGACAGGGTACACCGGGGAGCTGTTTTTT.